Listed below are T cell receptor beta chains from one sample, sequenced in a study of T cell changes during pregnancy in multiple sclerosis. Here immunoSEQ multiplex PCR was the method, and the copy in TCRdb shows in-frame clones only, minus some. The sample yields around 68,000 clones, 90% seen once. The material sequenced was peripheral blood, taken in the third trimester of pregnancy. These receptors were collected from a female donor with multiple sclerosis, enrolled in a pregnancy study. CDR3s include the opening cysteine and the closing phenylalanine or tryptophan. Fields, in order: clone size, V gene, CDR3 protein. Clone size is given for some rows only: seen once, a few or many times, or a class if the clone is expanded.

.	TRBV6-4	CASRHRDGYTF
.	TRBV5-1	CASTLLAGDSYEQYF
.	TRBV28	CASSLYETGELFF
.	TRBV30	CAWSGAGLITDTQYF
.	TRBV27	CASSTQGEYTYEQYF
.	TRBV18	CASSPSAGFSGNTIYF
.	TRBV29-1	CSVGGNADEQYF
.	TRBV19	CASRPGGGLAGGLTAKNIQYF
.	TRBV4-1	CASSQDFAGYEQYF
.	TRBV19	CASSISGTSGSRSYNEQFF
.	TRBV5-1	CASSWSRDTRNYEQYF
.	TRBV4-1	CASSQDHRTHYQPQHF
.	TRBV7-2	CASSSDSLASYGYTF
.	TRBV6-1	CASLWQEGEKLFF
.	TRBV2	CASRAITGGDEQFF
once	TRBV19	CASSTRGQDHYGYTF
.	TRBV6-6	CASRGYRGNSPLHF
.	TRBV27	CASRGRDRGLVSGTEAFF
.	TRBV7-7	CASSLGAGTGGETQYF
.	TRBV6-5	CASGGRRNYGYTF
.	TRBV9	CASSVVSGGVFNEQFF
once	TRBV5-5	CATRVGANVLTF
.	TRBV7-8	CASSLVGFGGSGELFF
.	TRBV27	CASSLYGTSGRDGTDTQYF
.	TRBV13	CASSAAGGSDYEQYF
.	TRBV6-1	CASSGPGTGRREQYF
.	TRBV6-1	CASSPASLTQYF
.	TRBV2	CASSVSGGRREQYF
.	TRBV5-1	CAIPRQGWFYEQYF
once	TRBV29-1	CSGRINEQFF
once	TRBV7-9	CASSFDQGTEAFF
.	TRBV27	CASRRGTSVHEQYF
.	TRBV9	CASSVWQGGTDTQYF
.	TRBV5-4	CASSLKVTSNYNEQFF
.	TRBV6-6	CASSGQGGTYEQYF
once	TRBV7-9	CASSGRDRGYEQYF
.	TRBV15	CATSRKSSGTGIGGYTF
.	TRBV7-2	CASSLTNNYGYTF
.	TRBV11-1	CASSFLKTQYF
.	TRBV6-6	CASSWALAGGPNEQYF
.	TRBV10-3	CAISETPSVGQGNTEAFF
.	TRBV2	CASSEAPSGWSSYEQYF
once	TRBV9	CASSSQGSGANVLTF
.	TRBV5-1	CASSGRGGTDTQYF
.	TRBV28	CASSLDREEYGYTF
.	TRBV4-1	CASSQKMGLEKETQYF
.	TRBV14	CASSQDHYEQYF
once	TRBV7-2	CASSLHSGGGNEQFF
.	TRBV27	CASSPGWEGLEVFF
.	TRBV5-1	CASRSSSGRGNEQFF